There are a few counts of the clone carrying this T cell receptor (beta chain). The antigen is not known. TCRdb reprocessed the reads with MiXCR, giving one entry per CDR3 protein. This table holds 800,000 to 950,000 distinct CDR3 sequences, 32% found once. The entry originates in a study of T cell repertoires in cytomegalovirus infection. Overall study: CMV epitopes, recently identified HLA-C-restricted and well-studied HLA-B-restricted, were used. The study's findings and limits: Cumulative frequency of public TCR beta families picked out carriers of CMV plus the relevant HLA. There were HLA-C-restricted CMV-specific TCR beta clonotypes dominating the ex vivo response.

The specimen comprised cultured CD8+ T cells from PBMCs, sampled from culture after CMV antigen stimulation. The sequence came from a human donor in good health (CMV status not recorded). Some clones in this sample may be carry-over from other donors' samples.

CDR3 in amino acids: CASSSGLRGAQETQYF. CDR3 DNA sequence: TGTGCCAGCAGTTCGGGACTACGAGGGGCGCAAGAGACCCAGTACTTC. The chain recombines TRBV27 with TRBJ2-5; 7 bases match TRBD2. The germline gives CDR1 MNHEY, CDR2 SMNVEV (reference sequence). The length of the CDR3 is 16 residues. V shed 4 bases and J 2 bases; nucleotides not matched to a gene: 10.